These 3 T cell receptor beta chains share one sample of origin, sequenced in a study of tissue T cells after allogeneic stem cell transplantation. Generated by immunoSEQ multiplex PCR, the TCRdb table keeps only in-frame clones and is missing some. The sample comprises under 7,500 clones, about 48% of which are singletons, and less than 6% rests with the top ten. As to time point: mouse harvest day 7 after allogeneic transplant. Mouse grafts combined 10^7 T-cell-depleted bone marrow cells with 10^6 splenic CD5+ T cells. The specimen was gut tissue. All receptors come from a female BALB/c mouse given C57BL/6 T cells with graft-versus-host disease after an allogeneic hematopoietic cell transplant.

This clone was detected a few times. Gene labels here are mouse ones. From the germline J gene comes the end of the CDR3, since the read stops 1 residue before it. This sample includes further DNA sequences coding for the same CDR3. The chain recombines TRBV26 with TRBJ1-1; D uncertain. The ends were cut back, 2 bases at V and 1 base at J, with 2 bases in the middle. The CDR3 sequence is 12 residues long. The germline V gene encodes CDR1 KGHPV and CDR2 FQNQEV (reference sequence). The DNA read from the CDR3 is TGTGCCAGCAGTCTGGGAAACACAGAAGTCTTC. Protein: CASSLGNTEVF. The whole CDR3 protein is CASSLGNTEVFF.

A few counts support this clone. Genes and germline are mouse. The sequenced part of the CDR3 DNA is TGTGCCAGCAGTTTAGGGGGGGGGCTTTATGAACAGTAC. Translation gives CASSLGGGLYEQY. The entire CDR3 reads CASSLGGGLYEQYF. J is TRBJ2-7 and V is TRBV14, with 8 bases aligning to TRBD2. The CDR3 goes on 1 residue after the read ends, and that part is filled in from the germline J gene. Germline trimming cut 2 bases from V and 4 bases from J; bases unmatched to any gene: 5. The CDR3 spans 14 residues. The germline gives CDR1 SGHDT, CDR2 FRDEAV.

As for this clone: Mouse gene names and germline throughout. The read terminates 1 residue before the CDR3 end, so the remaining end is supplied by the germline J gene. This sequence joins TRBV20 and TRBJ2-1; D is ambiguous. The CDR3 extends over 12 amino acids. CDR1 is GFQATS and CDR2 is STVNSAI in the germline V gene. V was shortened by 3 bases and J by 1 base, with 4 bases between the two germline ends. CDR3 in amino acids: CGASQNYAEQFF. The sequenced part of the CDR3 DNA is TGTGGTGCTAGCCAGAACTATGCTGAGCAGTTC.